The rows below give T cell receptor beta chains drawn from one sample of a study of shared T cell receptors in the human thymus. Clones were sequenced by immunoSEQ multiplex PCR, and TCRdb holds only the in-frame ones, with some missing. The table has 600,000 or so clones, 70% to 90% seen once; the top ten hold approximately 0.0097%. Separately, the same data were catalogued under a study of human thymus T cells.

Sequencing was done on a sample of thymocytes. All receptors derive from a boy under two years old with a congenital heart defect. CDR3s include the opening cysteine and the closing phenylalanine or tryptophan. The order of the fields is V gene, clone size, D gene, J gene, CDR3 protein, CDR3 DNA. The D gene is left open where the match is weak. Clone size is given for some rows only: seen once, a few or many times, or a class if the clone is expanded.

V: TRBV10-3; size: once; D: NA; J: TRBJ2-7; CDR3: CAISEQNEQYF; DNA: TGTGCCATCAGTGAACAGAACGAGCAGTACTTC
V: TRBV19; size: NA; D: TRBD2; J: TRBJ2-7; CDR3: CASSVREAGYEQYF; DNA: TGTGCCAGTAGTGTTCGGGAGGCCGGATACGAGCAGTACTTC
V: TRBV5-1; size: NA; D: NA; J: TRBJ1-1; CDR3: CASRETGELNTEAFF; DNA: TGCGCCAGCAGGGAGACTGGGGAGTTGAACACTGAAGCTTTCTTT
V: TRBV5-1; size: NA; D: NA; J: TRBJ2-7; CDR3: CASSLAGTYEQYF; DNA: TGCGCCAGCAGCTTAGCCGGGACCTACGAGCAGTACTTC
V: TRBV25-1; size: NA; D: NA; J: TRBJ1-2; CDR3: CASSDFPDRPYGYTF; DNA: TGTGCCAGCAGTGATTTCCCCGACAGACCCTATGGCTACACCTTC
V: TRBV4-2; size: NA; D: NA; J: TRBJ1-5; CDR3: CASSQDLGARGSNQPQHF; DNA: TGTGCCAGCAGCCAAGATTTGGGGGCCAGGGGTAGCAATCAGCCCCAGCATTTT
V: TRBV4-1; size: few; D: TRBD2; J: TRBJ2-2; CDR3: CASSQVPSRDYQKTGELFF; DNA: TGCGCCAGCAGCCAAGTCCCAAGTAGGGACTACCAGAAGACCGGGGAGCTGTTTTTT
V: TRBV6-5; size: NA; D: TRBD1; J: TRBJ2-1; CDR3: CASTGQGALNEQFF; DNA: TGTGCCAGCACGGGACAGGGGGCGCTCAATGAGCAGTTCTTC
V: TRBV28; size: few; D: TRBD2; J: TRBJ2-4; CDR3: CASSLKREAKNIQYF; DNA: TGTGCCAGCAGTTTAAAGCGGGAAGCCAAAAACATTCAGTACTTC
V: TRBV5-1; size: NA; D: NA; J: TRBJ2-6; CDR3: CASTRFLGQGFSGANVLTF; DNA: TGCGCCAGCACTCGTTTTTTGGGACAAGGATTCTCTGGGGCCAACGTCCTGACTTTC
V: TRBV5-1; size: NA; D: NA; J: TRBJ1-2; CDR3: CASRGTDRPLDYTF; DNA: TGCGCCAGCAGGGGAACAGACAGGCCGTTGGACTACACCTTC
V: TRBV27; size: NA; D: TRBD1; J: TRBJ1-6; CDR3: CASSWAGTDFSPLHF; DNA: TGTGCCAGCAGTTGGGCCGGGACAGATTTTTCACCCCTCCACTTT
V: TRBV4-3; size: NA; D: NA; J: TRBJ2-7; CDR3: CASSPRDSYEQYF; DNA: TGCGCCAGCAGCCCCCGAGACAGCTACGAGCAGTACTTC
V: TRBV7-9; size: NA; D: TRBD2; J: TRBJ2-1; CDR3: CASSFVGTSGIFEQFF; DNA: TGTGCCAGCAGCTTTGTGGGGACTAGCGGGATATTTGAGCAGTTCTTC
V: TRBV4-1; size: NA; D: TRBD1; J: TRBJ2-3; CDR3: CASSQAETRDRGTDTQYF; DNA: TGCGCCAGCAGCCAAGCGGAGACCCGGGACAGGGGGACAGATACGCAGTATTTT
V: TRBV19; size: NA; D: NA; J: TRBJ2-2; CDR3: CASSPDGQYTNPPPTINTGELFF; DNA: TGTGCCAGTAGTCCGGACGGACAGTACACAAACCCCCCACCTACTATAAACACCGGGGAGCTGTTTTTT
V: TRBV7-9; size: NA; D: NA; J: TRBJ1-1; CDR3: CASSLQGSTEAFF; DNA: TGTGCCAGCAGCCTACAGGGTAGCACTGAAGCTTTCTTT
V: TRBV19; size: few; D: TRBD2; J: TRBJ2-1; CDR3: CASSVGLAGGFGDEQFF; DNA: TGTGCCAGTAGTGTCGGACTAGCGGGAGGGTTTGGGGATGAGCAGTTCTTC